This T cell receptor beta chain was documented in a study of cytomegalovirus exposure and HLA in healthy donors (dated by TCRdb to about 2017). In terms of the full investigation: An earlier analysis of some 600 of the donors reported about 260 Gb of sequence data and 117 million unique TCR beta sequences obtained from 180 million or so T cells. Typing coverage differed by locus: A, B, C, DRB1 and DQB1 were typed in roughly 620-630 donors, DQA1 in approximately 520, DPA1 in 606, and DPB1 in around 440. The T cell repertoires of several hundred subjects were profiled by immunosequencing and related to cytomegalovirus serostatus. The study aimed to test whether signatures of past pathogen exposure could be identified by cataloging public T cell receptors. A few DR-DQ haplotypes were treated as single units for association and clustering because of strong linkage in the cohort. Around 320 gigabases of sequencing data and 70 million to 85 million unique TCR sequences were included in an early release covering roughly 600 HLA-typed donors. An earlier analysis of 500 to 750 of the donors applied high-throughput TCR beta sequencing to assess whether each TCR beta V gene segment acted as functional or pseudogenic. A later genetic analysis used genome-wide SNP genotypes for about 60% of the roughly 700 donors, treating that subset as a discovery cohort. The later analysis used no new phenotypic data to find candidate immune exposures, relying instead on TCR beta sequences and their occurrence across donors. Every discovery cohort repertoire had been produced on one sequencing platform. On average, around 240,000 unique TCR beta nucleotide sequences were sequenced per donor among more than 350 genotyped donors of the cohort, with about 17% of those sequences being non-productive. The study combined high-throughput TCR immunosequencing, statistical association of individual TCRs with disease status, and machine learning to predict cytomegalovirus infection status. A later analysis re-analyzed previously published TCR beta repertoires from 650 to 800 donors and added high-resolution HLA genotyping to study TCR occurrence patterns. HLA typing included class I and class II loci at four-digit resolution. Donor age, sex, ethnicity and CMV serostatus were collected together with the repertoire data. Of the 300 to 400 genotyped donors, around 81% fell in the genetic ancestry cluster associated with self-reported Caucasian donors. In addition to the first cohort of several hundred subjects, a separate validation cohort of approximately 130 different subjects was used. The investigation overall reported the following: According to a later analysis, most CMV-associated TCR beta chains appeared to be HLA-restricted, and the HLA associations seemed to be driven largely by CMV exposure. The study gave a list of 150 to 200 TCR beta chains associated with cytomegalovirus. Linkage disequilibrium might explain the correlated functional status among segregating V segments, but an unknown experimental factor could not be excluded. Strong co-occurrence of HLA alleles, especially DR and DQ, made assigning TCR associations to individual alleles difficult. A later genetic analysis reported fewer N-insertions in productive TCRs among donors in an Asian-associated ancestry cluster than the roughly 620-donor mean. Immune exposure information for the cohort was limited to CMV serostatus. Because the 87-base-pair reads could not distinguish some IMGT-functional V segments, including TRBV6-2 and TRBV6-3, those segments were excluded. A later genetic analysis associated a missense DCLRE1C variant with V-gene and J-gene trimming of TCR beta chains, and an independent cohort replicated the association. Most TCR sequences were seen in very few donors, while some public TCRs were found in many individuals. HLA typing was unavailable for some donors at each locus, so association tests used only the typed subset. Over 15 rarely observed V segments, including chromosome 9 orphons, were excluded from the earlier analysis of about 600 of the donors because counts were too low. A group of highly shared sequence variants was considered likely to be a technical artifact of the sequencing pipeline. A further reported finding was that TCR beta sequences accurately predicted the HLA-A and HLA-B alleles for most subjects in the first cohort. A later analysis found that HLA-associated TCR beta chains were more clonally expanded and had lower generation probabilities than equally common non-associated chains. In this cohort, only TCR beta chains were sequenced, and detectable features were limited by the absence of alpha or paired-chain data. A later analysis associated 16,951 TCR beta sequences with specific HLA alleles at a false discovery rate of 0.05. Broadly in line with IMGT annotations, most TCR beta V segments showed up in productive rearrangements about 90% or about 30% of the time in an earlier analysis of around 600 of the donors. The presence/absence analyses assumed that sequencing depth was roughly uniform across donors, and that assumption may not be true. According to a later analysis, TCR association rates differed among HLA loci, with DRB1 alleles showing the most associated TCRs and HLA-C alleles showing the fewest. In both the original and validation cohorts, the classifier was reported to diagnose cytomegalovirus status with high specificity and sensitivity. According to a later analysis, parvovirus B19, influenza, CMV and Epstein-Barr virus appeared linked to several top co-occurrence clusters. It was suggested by the authors that the approach could potentially be generalized to other disease states and immunological phenotypes. In vitro tests confirmed that a few of the cytomegalovirus-associated TCR beta chains recognize cytomegalovirus antigens.

The library was made by the immunoSEQ multiplex PCR assay. For the multiplex PCR, a mixture combining 60 forward primers for TCR Vbeta segments and 13 reverse primers for TCR Jbeta segments was used. A multiplex PCR assay on genomic DNA amplified the CDR3 region of rearranged TCR beta genes. Amplified TCR beta libraries were sequenced as 87-base-pair reads on the Illumina HiSeq System. The paper's processing steps were these. A later analysis tallied around 80 million unique TCR beta chains across the 700 or so repertoires, and about 12 million of those chains were shared by two or more donors. A nearest-neighbor algorithm error-corrected the raw reads and collapsed the reads into unique sequences, merging closely related sequences to remove PCR and sequencing errors. CDR3 sequences were aligned to IMGT reference sequences to assign V, D and J gene segments. Each retained sequence needed at least a six-nucleotide match to both a V gene segment and a J gene segment. Rearrangements were called productive when the CDR3 lacked stop codons and stayed in frame with V and J; all others were non-productive. CDR3 was defined by IMGT convention, running from the second conserved V-encoded cysteine to the conserved J-encoded phenylalanine. The earlier analysis of fewer than 700 of the donors excluded sequences that lacked an unambiguous match to a single V gene segment. An earlier analysis of a few hundred of the donors classified V segments as functional when productive rearrangements were above 56.7% and as segregating when the standard deviation between donors was above 5%. A statistical classification framework was developed to diagnose cytomegalovirus status using the catalog of TCR beta chain sequences. In a later analysis, V and J genes were assigned by comparing TCR nucleotide sequences against IMGT/GENE-DB human TR gene sequences. The TCRdist pipeline was used in a later analysis to assign CDR3 sequences and most-parsimonious VDJ recombination scenarios. In a later analysis, every TCR beta chain was defined by the combination of its CDR3 amino acid sequence and its V-gene family, and reads without a unique V-gene family were dropped. As a way to deal with suspected cross-contamination and a sequencing artifact, a later analysis dropped 500 to 700 nucleotide sequences that were highly shared and had low generation probability. A later analysis calculated a clonal expansion index for each public chain from normalized within-repertoire ranks of inferred template counts. A later analysis computed generation probabilities with a VDJ recombination model fitted to out-of-frame rearrangements, and checked the results against IGoR. In a later analysis, hypergeometric tests were used to score TCR-TCR, TCR-HLA and TCR-CMV co-occurrence, with a repertoire-size bias correction applied to TCR pairs. In a later analysis, false discovery rates were estimated by permuting HLA or CMV assignments 20 times. In a later analysis, co-occurring TCRs were grouped with DBSCAN, and TCRdist sequence similarity was added when clustering was performed within HLA-allele-positive subsets. For co-occurrence clustering, repertoires with fewer than 30,000 or more than 120,000 public chains were excluded, along with five repertoires with anomalous nucleotide sharing. What TCRdb holds here is the immuneACCESS table cut down to in-frame rearrangements. Part of the clones is not present; checked against another copy, under half of the missing clones reflect an unresolved V gene, and the others are unexplained. V and J calls and clone size are given by that table; D and trimming were obtained from the DNA. The sample profile shows more than 70,000 clones; about 70% of them were found once. The ten most abundant clones make up 9.7% of the sample.

On this clone: The antigen it binds to is not known. No base quality values were provided; no much bigger clone lies one nucleotide off.

The cohort consisted of 650 to 700 healthy bone marrow donors. Cohort members were all nominally healthy when sampled, although unrecorded immune exposures were likely present. The donor tested CMV seropositive, placing the donor among the 289 seropositive members of the cohort. A peripheral blood sample was provided by each donor, and peripheral blood mononuclear cells were used for TCR beta sequencing. Genomic DNA was extracted from the blood cell samples with the Qiagen DNeasy Blood Extraction Kit. From its cysteine to its phenylalanine, the CDR3 spans 13 amino acids. The sequence is cut down to CDR3 DNA, 39 bases in frame from base 1. Deletion took 5 bases off V and 6 bases off J, with a span of 13 bases between the germline ends. CDR1 and CDR2 are drawn from the germline V gene: MDHEN, SYDVKM.

The V and J segments used are TRBV28 and TRBJ1-1; the D gene lacks a confident call. This receptor was identified in a woman aged 45-65 years in good health and CMV-seropositive. Sequenced material: PBMCs. The DNA sequence is given as TGTGCCAGCAGTCCCTTCCTTTTCGCTGAAGCTTTCTTT. It is translated as CASSPFLFAEAFF.